The clone carrying this T cell receptor beta chain was recorded only once. No antigen is known for it. TCRdb's table, derived via immunoSEQ multiplex PCR, lists solely in-frame clones and lacks some. The sample carries 200,000 to 300,000 clones, roughly 87% recorded once. This record belongs to a study of cytomegalovirus exposure and HLA in healthy donors. Germline V gene data show CDR1 as ENHRY and CDR2 as SYGVKD. Trimming left V 8 bases short and J 0 bases short, with 14 bases between. This CDR3 has 14 amino acids. Study observations and caveats: Researchers catalogued approximately 160 TCR beta chains as cytomegalovirus-associated. Among the CMV-associated chains, three were confirmed in vitro as specific for CMV antigens. The tendency of first-cohort TCR clusters to co-occur in the approximately 110 validation repertoires was identified by a subsequent analysis.

The clonotype originates from a man between 18 and 29 years old in good health and CMV-seropositive. The chain combines TRBV10-3 with TRBJ2-7; D may correspond to TRBD1 or TRBD2 (5 bases each). Sequenced: PBMCs. For the CDR3, the DNA is TGTGCCATCGGGTGGGGGTCCAGCTCCTACGAGCAGTACTTC. Protein sequence: CAIGWGSSSYEQYF.